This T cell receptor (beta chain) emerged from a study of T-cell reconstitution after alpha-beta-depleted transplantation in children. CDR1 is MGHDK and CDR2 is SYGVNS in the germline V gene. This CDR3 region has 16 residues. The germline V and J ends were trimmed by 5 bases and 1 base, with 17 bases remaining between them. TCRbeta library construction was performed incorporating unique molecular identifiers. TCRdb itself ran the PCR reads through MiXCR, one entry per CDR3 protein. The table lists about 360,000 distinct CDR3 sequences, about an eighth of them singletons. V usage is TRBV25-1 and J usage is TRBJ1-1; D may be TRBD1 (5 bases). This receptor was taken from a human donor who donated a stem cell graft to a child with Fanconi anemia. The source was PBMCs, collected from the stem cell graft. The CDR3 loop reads CASSPDSGRWNTEAFF. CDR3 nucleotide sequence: TGTGCCAGCAGTCCGGATTCGGGACGATGGAACACTGAAGCTTTCTTT.